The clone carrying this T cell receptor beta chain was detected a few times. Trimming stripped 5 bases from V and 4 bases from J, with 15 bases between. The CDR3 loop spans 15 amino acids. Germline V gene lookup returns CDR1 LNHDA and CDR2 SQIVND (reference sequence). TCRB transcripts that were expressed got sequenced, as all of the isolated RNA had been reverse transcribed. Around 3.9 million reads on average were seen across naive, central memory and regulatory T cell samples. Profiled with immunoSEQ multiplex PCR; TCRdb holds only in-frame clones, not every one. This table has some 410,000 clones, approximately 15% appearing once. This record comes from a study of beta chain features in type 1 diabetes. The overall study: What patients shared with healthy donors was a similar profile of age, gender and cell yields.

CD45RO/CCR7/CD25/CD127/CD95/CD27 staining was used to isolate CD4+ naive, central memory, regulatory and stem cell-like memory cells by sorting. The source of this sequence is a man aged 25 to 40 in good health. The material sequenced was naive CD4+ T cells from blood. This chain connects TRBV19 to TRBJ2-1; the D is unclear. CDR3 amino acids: CASSLLSTMYNEQFF. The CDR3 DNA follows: TGTGCCAGTAGTTTACTCTCTACAATGTACAATGAGCAGTTCTTC. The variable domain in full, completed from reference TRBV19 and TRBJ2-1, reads DGGITQSPKYLFRKEGQNVTLSCEQNLNHDAMYWYRQDPGQGLRLIYYSQIVNDFQKGDIAEGYSVSREKKESFPLTVTSAQKNPTAFYLCASSLLSTMYNEQFFGPGTRLTVL.